This T cell receptor (beta chain) was retrieved from a study of cytomegalovirus exposure and HLA in healthy donors. Whole-study results and caveats: An analysis done earlier found most TCR beta V segments productive about 90% or about 30% of the time.

Primers: 60 Vbeta forward and 13 Jbeta reverse. Here immunoSEQ multiplex PCR was the method, and the copy in TCRdb shows in-frame clones only, minus some. The data show some 140,000 clones, around 68% seen once. This clone was seen a handful of times. The antigen remains undetermined. The germline V gene encodes CDR1 SEHNR and CDR2 FQNEAQ (reference sequence). Trimming left V 5 bases short and J 0 bases short, with 11 bases between. This CDR3 contains 14 residues. Specimen: PBMCs. The gene calls are TRBV7-9 and TRBJ2-7; D is possibly TRBD1 (5 bases). The sequence came from a man in his thirties or forties in good health and CMV-seronegative. Here the CDR3 DNA reads TGTGCCAGCAGCCCCCCGGACACCTCCTACGAGCAGTACTTC. Translation gives CASSPPDTSYEQYF.